The 27 T cell receptor beta chains listed next were all sequenced from one sample in a study of T cell clones after liver transplantation. Libraries were prepared by immunoSEQ multiplex PCR; TCRdb keeps only in-frame clonotypes and omits some of them. The sample consists of 15,000 to 20,000 clones, 80% to 90% of them appearing once. The sequenced sample was CD8+ T cells from blood, obtained approximately 3.5 years after liver transplant. All receptors derive from a human patient who received a liver transplant. Part of the T cell pool may stem from the graft donor.

This clone was recorded once. This chain joins TRBV11-2 and TRBJ2-3; the match to TRBD1 covers 8 bases. This CDR3 comprises 17 residues. CDR1 is SGHAT, CDR2 FQNNGV, per germline. The J segment lost 3 bases and the V segment lost 5 bases, leaving 13 bases of the junction unmatched. CDR3: CASSQRRGQGATDTQYF. CDR3 nucleotide sequence: TGTGCCAGCAGCCAGAGACGGGGGCAGGGGGCGACAGATACGCAGTATTTT.

The chain links TRBV4-1 to TRBJ2-7, with D possibly called TRBD1 or TRBD2 (5 bases each). V was shortened by 1 base and J by 2 bases, with 12 bases between the two germline ends. CDR1 and CDR2 from the germline V gene are MGHRA and YSYEKL. The CDR3 is 15 residues long. The CDR3 DNA sequence: TGCGCCAGCAGCCAAGGGGGGACCGCCACCTACGAGCAGTACTTC. Protein sequence: CASSQGGTATYEQYF.

This rearrangement joins TRBV28 to TRBJ2-7, with 9 bases matching TRBD2. This CDR3 has 14 amino acids. Trimming cost V 5 bases and J 7 bases; bases outside gene matches: 9. CDR1 is MDHEN and CDR2 is SYDVKM in the germline V gene. The CDR3 region has the DNA TGTGCCAGCAGTCTTAGCGGGAGCTCTCGGGAGCAGTACTTC. It encodes CASSLSGSSREQYF.

This clone was observed a single time. The CDR3 bases are TGTGCCAGCAGCCCGACAGGGGGGTCCACAGATACGCAGTATTTT. Translated, it gives CASSPTGGSTDTQYF. V is TRBV7-3 and J is TRBJ2-3; TRBD1 aligns across 9 bases. The CDR3 loop spans 15 amino acids. Germline-derived CDR1 and CDR2 are SGHTA and FQGTGA. Losses at the gene ends were 5 bases for V and 2 bases for J; bases not matched to a gene: 5.

The V call is TRBV5-5, the J call TRBJ2-2, with D perhaps TRBD1 (5 bases). This CDR3 comprises 17 residues. V was shortened by 2 bases and J by 9 bases, with 23 bases between the two germline ends. The germline CDR1 and CDR2 sequences are SGHKS and YYEKEE (reference sequence). The CDR3 protein is CASSFYLDRLEPWELFF. The DNA of the CDR3 is TGTGCCAGCAGCTTTTACTTAGACAGATTAGAACCCTGGGAGCTGTTTTTT.

This clone was detected only once. The chain combines TRBV6-1 with TRBJ2-5; unclear D gene. Trimming stripped 8 bases from V and 0 bases from J, with 13 bases between. From germline, CDR1 is MNHNS and CDR2 SASEGT. This CDR3 has 14 amino acids. The CDR3 bases are TGTGCCAGCTTCGGATACGGTTACCAAGAGACCCAGTACTTC. Translation: CASFGYGYQETQYF.

CDR3 protein: CASSSTYNEQFF. The DNA for the CDR3 is TGTGCCAGCAGCTCCACATACAATGAGCAGTTCTTC. The chain uses TRBV9 and TRBJ2-1; no firm D call. The CDR3 spans 12 residues. Germline values: CDR1 SGDLS, CDR2 YYNGEE. Trimming left V 4 bases short and J 4 bases short, with 6 bases between. The full variable domain, with the rest looked up from reference TRBV9 and TRBJ2-1, is DSGVTQTPKHLITATGQRVTLRCSPRSGDLSVYWYQQSLDQGLQFLIQYYNGEERAKGNILERFSAQQFPDLHSELNLSSLELGDSALYFCASSSTYNEQFFGPGTRLTVL.

The CDR3 coding sequence is TGCAGCGTACCGGGACAGGGTTCCGCTACAGGGGAGCTGTTTTTT. Amino acid sequence: CSVPGQGSATGELFF. The rearrangement links TRBV29-1 to TRBJ2-2; 9 bases map to TRBD1. Germline V gene sequence: CDR1 SQVTM, CDR2 ANQGSEA. With V trimmed by 6 bases and J by 8 bases, 13 bases remained unmatched. This CDR3 contains 15 residues.

The chain links TRBV10-3 to TRBJ1-2; D is unresolved. The CDR3 is 14 residues long. Trimming stripped 5 bases from V and 0 bases from J, with 10 bases between. In germline, CDR1 is ENHRY, CDR2 SYGVKD. CDR3 nucleotides: TGTGCCATCAGTTCCCTAGGCGCTAACTATGGCTACACCTTC. Encoded protein: CAISSLGANYGYTF.

The chain carries TRBV4-2 and TRBJ2-7; TRBD2 aligns across 7 bases. The CDR3 loop spans 14 amino acids. V dropped 1 base and J dropped 0; count of bases not matched to a gene: 0. The germline V gene has CDR1 LGHNA and CDR2 YNFKEQ. The CDR3: CASSQGGSSYEQYF. The CDR3 coding sequence is TGTGCCAGCAGCCAAGGCGGGAGCTCCTACGAGCAGTACTTC.

The CDR3, as DNA: TGCAGCGTTGAAGATCTTTCCCCCAAGCAGTACTTC. Amino acids: CSVEDLSPKQYF. The chain is built from TRBV29-1 and TRBJ2-7; no reliable D call. This CDR3 contains 12 residues. Between the trimmed V and J ends, which lost 0 bases and 8 bases, there was a span of 11 bases. The germline CDR1 and CDR2 sequences are SQVTM and ANQGSEA.

The gene calls are TRBV9 and TRBJ1-1; D unresolved. Germline CDR1 reads SGDLS; CDR2 reads YYNGEE. The CDR3 length is 13 residues. Trimming removed 0 bases at V and 5 bases at J, with 8 bases between. DNA of the CDR3: TGTGCCAGCAGCGTAGGGGTTAGAACTGAAGCTTTCTTT. Its protein is CASSVGVRTEAFF.

The chain has TRBV6-5 and TRBJ2-7; 7 bases are shared with TRBD2. The germline V gene has CDR1 MNHEY and CDR2 SVGAGI. The CDR3 runs to 14 residues. The V gene end was trimmed by 6 bases and the J gene end by 3 bases; junction bases not matched to a gene: 8. The CDR3: CASRPGLDDYEQYF. CDR3 in DNA: TGTGCCAGCAGACCCGGACTAGACGACTACGAGCAGTACTTC.

This sequence joins TRBV29-1 and TRBJ2-3; TRBD2 matches at 12 bases. With V trimmed by 6 bases and J by 3 bases, 13 bases remained unmatched. The germline V gene has CDR1 SQVTM and CDR2 ANQGSEA. The CDR3 is 17 residues long. The CDR3 sequence: CSVLGLAGGPGTDTQYF. In DNA, the CDR3 is TGCAGCGTGTTGGGGCTAGCGGGAGGGCCGGGGACAGATACGCAGTATTTT.

This clone was seen once. The chain joins TRBV28 to TRBJ1-1; D is uncertain. Trimming removed 6 bases at V and 6 bases at J, with 14 bases between. Per germline, CDR1 MDHEN and CDR2 SYDVKM. The CDR3 has 13 residues. This CDR3 is CASRGPLAAEAFF. Written as DNA, the CDR3 is TGTGCCAGCAGAGGGCCGCTCGCGGCTGAAGCTTTCTTT.

The chain is built from TRBV28 and TRBJ2-7, with D possibly matching TRBD1 (6 bases). This CDR3 comprises 15 residues. The ends were cut back, 6 bases at V and 3 bases at J, with 18 bases in the middle. The V gene's germline CDR1 is MDHEN and CDR2 SYDVKM. In DNA form, the CDR3 reads TGTGCCAGCAGCCCTGTTAAGGAAGGGGGCTACGAGCAGTACTTC. Its translation: CASSPVKEGGYEQYF.

V gene TRBV6-6 combines with J gene TRBJ1-3; possibly TRBD1 for D (5 bases). The CDR3 sequence is 14 residues long. Per germline, CDR1 MNHNY and CDR2 SVGAGI (reference sequence). The V gene lost 6 bases and the J gene lost 0 bases, with 9 bases spanning the gap. The CDR3 bases are TGTGCCAGCAGCGGCGACAGCTCTGGAAACACCATATATTTT. It encodes CASSGDSSGNTIYF.

The sample holds a few counts of this clone. The chain employs TRBV11-3 and TRBJ2-1; 8 bases are a match to TRBD2. CDR1 and CDR2 (germline): SGHNT, YENEEA. The V segment lost 3 bases and the J segment 0 bases; nucleotides outside the gene matches: 4. CDR3 length: 16 residues. The CDR3, as DNA: TGTGCCAGCAGCTTTAGCGGGACGAGCTCCTACAATGAGCAGTTCTTC. Its protein product is CASSFSGTSSYNEQFF.

This chain links TRBV28 with TRBJ2-1, with D maybe TRBD2 (6 bases). Looked up from germline, CDR1 is MDHEN and CDR2 is SYDVKM. V dropped 6 bases and J dropped 7 bases, with 19 bases sitting between them. This CDR3 is built from 15 residues. The CDR3 region has the DNA TGTGCCAGCAGCATCGGGGGTCGCTCATATAATGAGCAGTTCTTC. Translation gives CASSIGGRSYNEQFF.

The V call is TRBV6-1, the J call TRBJ1-1, with D hard to call. Per germline, CDR1 MNHNS and CDR2 SASEGT. Trimming left V 7 bases short and J 5 bases short, with 14 bases between. There are 13 residues in the CDR3. CDR3 residues: CASTPQEGTEAFF. The DNA of the CDR3 is TGTGCCAGCACCCCTCAGGAGGGTACTGAAGCTTTCTTT.

The DNA of the CDR3 is TGTGCCAGCAGCTTAGTGATGGCTTTGCCGAACACTGAAGCTTTCTTT. This encodes CASSLVMALPNTEAFF. This sequence joins TRBV7-8 and TRBJ1-1; no firm D call. The CDR3 covers 16 residues. Germline CDR1 and CDR2: SGHVS and FQNEAQ. V dropped 1 base and J dropped 1 base, with 13 bases sitting between them.

This chain uses TRBV28 with TRBJ1-1, with D tentatively TRBD1 (6 bases). The germline CDR1 and CDR2 sequences are MDHEN and SYDVKM. Trimming stripped 4 bases from V and 1 base from J, with 10 bases between. The CDR3 is 14 amino acids. The CDR3 loop reads CASSSRTENTEAFF. The CDR3 nucleotides are TGTGCCAGCAGTTCTCGGACAGAGAACACTGAAGCTTTCTTT.

J is TRBJ1-4 and V is TRBV27; D remains unclear. Germline V CDR1 and CDR2: MNHEY, SMNVEV (reference sequence). Trimming removed 2 bases at V and 6 bases at J, with 10 bases between. The length of the CDR3 is 14 residues. The CDR3 DNA is TGTGCCAGCAGTTTAATCCTCGGGGATGAAAAACTGTTTTTT. Its protein is CASSLILGDEKLFF.

The genes are TRBV7-3 and TRBJ2-3; D uncertain. Germline CDR1 reads SGHTA; CDR2 reads FQGTGA. CDR3 length equals 14 residues. Trimming left V 4 bases short and J 2 bases short, with 10 bases between. CDR3 region: CASSSPDDTDTQYF. The CDR3 bases are TGTGCCAGCAGCTCGCCCGACGACACAGATACGCAGTATTTT.

The V call is TRBV18, the J call TRBJ2-3, with D possibly being TRBD1 (6 bases). The CDR3 is 14 residues long. V dropped 6 bases and J dropped 1 base, with 11 bases sitting between them. In germline, CDR1 is KGHSH, CDR2 LQKENI. The DNA of the CDR3 is TGTGCCAGCTCCAGGGCAGGGGGCACAGATACGCAGTATTTT. The encoded protein is CASSRAGGTDTQYF.

The chain employs TRBV5-8 and TRBJ2-1, with D possibly being TRBD2 (5 bases). This CDR3 contains 12 residues. Germline V CDR1 and CDR2: SGHTS, YDEGEE. V was shortened by 2 bases and J by 6 bases, with 6 bases between the two germline ends. Written as DNA, the CDR3 is TGTGCCAGCAGCTTTGGACTCAATGAGCAGTTCTTC. It codes for CASSFGLNEQFF.

This clone was counted only a few times. This sequence joins TRBV5-4 and TRBJ1-2; D is ambiguous. CDR1 and CDR2 (germline): SGHNT, YYREEE (reference sequence). There are 13 residues in the CDR3. V dropped 4 bases and J dropped 0 bases, with 7 bases sitting between them. As DNA, the CDR3 is TGTGCCAGCAGCGGTGGAGCTAACTATGGCTACACCTTC. Protein product: CASSGGANYGYTF.